These T cell receptor beta chains were read from a single sample in a study of blood T cell repertoires in COVID-19. Clones were read by immunoSEQ multiplex PCR, and TCRdb kept only the in-frame ones, dropping some. The repertoire holds about 440,000 clones, around 89% seen once, with 4% to 5.5% in the top ten. Sequenced: peripheral blood. These receptors all come from a woman aged 25-40 years with acute or convalescent COVID-19. Each CDR3 is given with its conserved first and last residue. The D gene is left open where the match is weak. Some rows mark clone size as missing; the rest say once, few, many or name a class of expanded clone.

size: -; D: -; V: TRBV27; J: TRBJ1-6; length: 16; DNA: TGTGCCAGCAGATACGTGGCTTACTCCTATAATTCACCCCTCCACTTT; CDR3: CASRYVAYSYNSPLHF
size: many; D: TRBD1; V: TRBV6-5; J: TRBJ1-2; length: 14; DNA: TGTGCCAGCAGGCCCGGGACAGGGAACTATGGCTACACCTTC; CDR3: CASRPGTGNYGYTF
size: -; D: TRBD1; V: TRBV6-1; J: TRBJ1-3; length: 17; DNA: TGTGCCAGCAGTGAACATGGACAGGGATACTCTGGAAACACCATATATTTT; CDR3: CASSEHGQGYSGNTIYF
size: -; D: TRBD1; V: TRBV11-2; J: TRBJ2-7; length: 14; DNA: TGTGCCAGCAGCCGCTCGGACAGGACCTACGAGCAGTACTTC; CDR3: CASSRSDRTYEQYF
size: once; D: TRBD1; V: TRBV28; J: TRBJ2-3; length: 14; DNA: TGTGCCAGCAGGATAGGACAGGGAGAATATACGCAGTATTTT; CDR3: CASRIGQGEYTQYF
size: -; D: TRBD2; V: TRBV19; J: TRBJ2-1; length: 13; DNA: TGTGCCAGTAGTAGCGGGGGGGCAGATGAGCAGTTCTTC; CDR3: CASSSGGADEQFF
size: -; D: TRBD1; V: TRBV3-1/TRBV3-2; J: TRBJ2-1; length: 17; DNA: TGTGCCAGCAGCCAAGGAGGGACAGGGGGAGTTAGGAATGAGCAGTTCTTC; CDR3: CASSQGGTGGVRNEQFF
size: once; D: -; V: TRBV4-1; J: TRBJ1-2; length: 13; DNA: TGCGCCAGGAGGGCTCCAGGGGAGGGTGGCTACACCTTC; CDR3: CARRAPGEGGYTF
size: -; D: TRBD1; V: TRBV5-6; J: TRBJ2-7; length: 15; DNA: TGTGCCAGCAGCTTGGGCGGGACAGGAGGCTACGAGCAGTACTTC; CDR3: CASSLGGTGGYEQYF
size: once; D: TRBD2; V: TRBV7-9; J: TRBJ2-4; length: 16; DNA: TGTGCCAGCAGCCCCGGGGAGGGGTGGTTTAGGAACATTCAGTACTTC; CDR3: CASSPGEGWFRNIQYF
size: -; D: -; V: TRBV5-1; J: TRBJ2-1; length: 14; DNA: TGCGCCAGCAGTGGGAATACAGGGTTGAATGAGCAGTTCTTC; CDR3: CASSGNTGLNEQFF
size: -; D: TRBD1; V: TRBV6-5; J: TRBJ1-2; length: 14; DNA: TGTGCCAGCAGTCTGGGACAGGGCGTGAAGAGCTACACCTTC; CDR3: CASSLGQGVKSYTF
size: -; D: -; V: TRBV6-5; J: TRBJ1-5; length: 11; DNA: TGTGCCAGAGACAGGCAACAGCCCCAGCATTTT; CDR3: CARDRQQPQHF
size: -; D: -; V: TRBV2; J: TRBJ1-4; length: 15; DNA: TGTGCCAGCAGTGAAATATTGGGGGCCGGTGAAAAACTGTTTTTT; CDR3: CASSEILGAGEKLFF
size: -; D: TRBD1; V: TRBV30; J: TRBJ1-6; length: 13; DNA: TGTGCCTGGACCGACAGGGGGCCCTCACCCCTCCACTTT; CDR3: CAWTDRGPSPLHF
size: -; D: -; V: TRBV7-9; J: TRBJ1-1; length: 12; DNA: TGTGCCAGCAGTCCCGCTACAGGGCATGCTTTCTTT; CDR3: CASSPATGHAFF
size: -; D: TRBD1; V: TRBV2; J: TRBJ1-5; length: 15; DNA: TGTGCCAGCAGTGGGGACAGATATAGCAATCAGCCCCAGCATTTT; CDR3: CASSGDRYSNQPQHF
size: -; D: TRBD1; V: TRBV12-5; J: TRBJ1-5; length: 15; DNA: TGTGCTAGTGGAGACCAGGGGGCGCGGGGTCAGCCCCAGCATTTT; CDR3: CASGDQGARGQPQHF
size: -; D: -; V: TRBV5-1; J: TRBJ2-7; length: 12; DNA: TGCGCCAGCCGTGGACAGTCCTACGAGCAGTACTTC; CDR3: CASRGQSYEQYF
size: -; D: TRBD1; V: TRBV6-4; J: TRBJ1-2; length: 13; DNA: TGTGCCAGCAGTGGAAACAGGGGGCTGGGCTACACCTTC; CDR3: CASSGNRGLGYTF
size: -; D: TRBD2; V: TRBV5-1; J: TRBJ2-3; length: 14; DNA: TGCGCCAGCAGCTTACTAGCGGGGACAGATACGCAGTATTTT; CDR3: CASSLLAGTDTQYF
size: -; D: TRBD2; V: TRBV10-1; J: TRBJ2-1; length: 15; DNA: TGCGCCAGCAGTGGGACTAGCGGATACTACAATGAGCAGTTCTTC; CDR3: CASSGTSGYYNEQFF
size: -; D: TRBD2; V: TRBV5-6; J: TRBJ2-3; length: 17; DNA: TGTGCCAGCAGCTTGGCGGTAGCGGGGCTTAGCACAGATACGCAGTATTTT; CDR3: CASSLAVAGLSTDTQYF
size: -; D: TRBD1; V: TRBV28; J: TRBJ1-1; length: 15; DNA: TGTGCCAGCAGTTGGCCCCGAGAGGGGGCCACTGAAGCTTTCTTT; CDR3: CASSWPREGATEAFF
size: -; D: TRBD2; V: TRBV11-2; J: TRBJ2-7; length: 15; DNA: TGTGCCAGCAGCCGGGGGGTCGGGAGCCAATACGAGCAGTACTTC; CDR3: CASSRGVGSQYEQYF
size: -; D: TRBD2; V: TRBV13; J: TRBJ2-5; length: 14; DNA: TGTGCCAGCAGCCCAAGGACTAGCCGGGAGACCCAGTACTTC; CDR3: CASSPRTSRETQYF
size: -; D: TRBD1; V: TRBV7-6; J: TRBJ2-2; length: 17; DNA: TGTGCCAGCAGCTTAAACACAGGGGGCCCCAACACCGGGGAGCTGTTTTTT; CDR3: CASSLNTGGPNTGELFF
size: -; D: -; V: TRBV24-1; J: TRBJ2-7; length: 11; DNA: TGTGCCACCAGTGACAGCTACGAGCAGTACTTC; CDR3: CATSDSYEQYF
size: -; D: TRBD1; V: TRBV9; J: TRBJ2-1; length: 14; DNA: TGTGCCAGCAGCCCCTCGACAGGGACCAATGAGCAGTTCTTC; CDR3: CASSPSTGTNEQFF
size: -; D: -; V: TRBV10-3; J: TRBJ1-1; length: 12; DNA: TGTGCCATCAGTAGTAGCACCTCGACCGCTTTCTTT; CDR3: CAISSSTSTAFF
size: -; D: -; V: TRBV2; J: TRBJ1-2; length: 15; DNA: TGTGCCAGCAGGGCAACCGGGACAACCCTCTATGGCTACACCTTC; CDR3: CASRATGTTLYGYTF
size: -; D: TRBD2; V: TRBV7-2; J: TRBJ2-3; length: 14; DNA: TGTGCCAGCAGCTTTAGCGGGGACACAGATACGCAGTATTTT; CDR3: CASSFSGDTDTQYF
size: -; D: -; V: TRBV7-8; J: TRBJ2-7; length: 16; DNA: TGTGCCAGCAGCTTAGTCAGGTACAGGGCGTCCCACGAGCAGTACTTC; CDR3: CASSLVRYRASHEQYF
size: -; D: TRBD2; V: TRBV3-1/TRBV3-2; J: TRBJ2-3; length: 16; DNA: TGTGCCAGCAGCCAAGAGTGGCGGGGGGGAACAGATACGCAGTATTTT; CDR3: CASSQEWRGGTDTQYF
size: -; D: -; V: TRBV13; J: TRBJ1-2; length: 14; DNA: TGTGCCAGCAGCCCCAGTCCACCTAACTATGGCTACACCTTC; CDR3: CASSPSPPNYGYTF
size: -; D: TRBD1; V: TRBV29-1; J: TRBJ2-7; length: 15; DNA: TGCAGCGTTGGTATTATGGGACAGGCGGCATACGAGCAGTACTTC; CDR3: CSVGIMGQAAYEQYF
size: -; D: -; V: TRBV19; J: TRBJ2-4; length: 14; DNA: TGTGCCAGTAGTATTCCCGGGGGTTGGGGCATTCAGTACTTC; CDR3: CASSIPGGWGIQYF
size: -; D: -; V: TRBV5-5; J: TRBJ2-7; length: 15; DNA: TGTGCCAGCAGCTTAAGCCCAGGTTATTCCTACGAGCAGTACTTC; CDR3: CASSLSPGYSYEQYF
size: few; D: -; V: TRBV29-1; J: TRBJ2-1; length: 14; DNA: TGCAGCGTTGAGTCCCTAGTCTCCTACAATGAGCAGTTCTTC; CDR3: CSVESLVSYNEQFF
size: -; D: TRBD1; V: TRBV5-6; J: TRBJ1-6; length: 18; DNA: TGTGCCAGCAGCATTAAAAATTCCTTATCAGGGGGCAGTTCACCCCTCCACTTT; CDR3: CASSIKNSLSGGSSPLHF
size: -; D: -; V: TRBV4-1; J: TRBJ2-5; length: 15; DNA: TGCGCCAGCAGCCAAGAGTCCGGTCCTCGGGAGACCCAGTACTTC; CDR3: CASSQESGPRETQYF
size: -; D: TRBD2; V: TRBV18; J: TRBJ2-1; length: 16; DNA: TGTGCCAGCTCACCAGGTGCGGGGGGGGAATACAATGAGCAGTTCTTC; CDR3: CASSPGAGGEYNEQFF
size: -; D: -; V: TRBV6-6; J: TRBJ2-7; length: 13; DNA: TGTGCCAGCACGACGACAGGCACCTACGAGCAGTACTTC; CDR3: CASTTTGTYEQYF
size: few; D: TRBD1; V: TRBV15; J: TRBJ1-6; length: 15; DNA: TGTGCCACCAGCAAGGGACAGGTTCTCAATTCACCCCTCCACTTT; CDR3: CATSKGQVLNSPLHF
size: once; D: -; V: TRBV4-1; J: TRBJ2-7; length: 14; DNA: TGCGCCAGCAGCCCCACCCAGACAAACCCCGAGCAGTACTTC; CDR3: CASSPTQTNPEQYF
size: -; D: TRBD1; V: TRBV3-1/TRBV3-2; J: TRBJ2-7; length: 15; DNA: TGTGCCAGCGCCCGGCAGGGACAGGGGCGAGGGGAGCAGTACTTC; CDR3: CASARQGQGRGEQYF
size: -; D: TRBD1; V: TRBV19; J: TRBJ1-5; length: 12; DNA: TGTGCCAGTAAGTCAGGGGGACAGCCCCAGCATTTT; CDR3: CASKSGGQPQHF
size: few; D: TRBD2; V: TRBV2; J: TRBJ2-1; length: 16; DNA: TGTGCCAGCAGTGATGACCTAGCGGGGGGCTACAATGAGCAGTTCTTC; CDR3: CASSDDLAGGYNEQFF
size: -; D: -; V: TRBV9; J: TRBJ1-4; length: 16; DNA: TGTGCCAGCAGCCCGGGGGGTGCGGGGGTTAATGAAAAACTGTTTTTT; CDR3: CASSPGGAGVNEKLFF
size: -; D: TRBD1; V: TRBV12-3/TRBV12-4; J: TRBJ2-2; length: 13; DNA: TGTGCCAGCAGTCCACGACAGGGCGGGGAGCTGTTTTTT; CDR3: CASSPRQGGELFF
size: -; D: -; V: TRBV9; J: TRBJ2-5; length: 14; DNA: TGTGCCAGCAGCCCCCGGGACTCCCCCAAGACCCAGTACTTC; CDR3: CASSPRDSPKTQYF